Below, 14 T cell receptor beta chains from the same sample are listed, as sequenced in a study of blood T cell repertoires in COVID-19. Measured with immunoSEQ multiplex PCR; TCRdb has only the in-frame clones, and not every one. The sample yields tens of thousands of clones, over 65% seen once. Sequencing was performed on peripheral blood. Source of these receptors: a woman between 55 and 75 years old with acute or convalescent COVID-19.

The rearrangement uses TRBV19 and TRBJ2-3; D not certain. V lost 4 bases and J 2 bases, leaving 7 bases between the germline ends. This CDR3 spans 13 amino acids. The V gene's germline CDR1 is LNHDA and CDR2 SQIVND (reference sequence). The CDR3 loop reads CASSRASTDTQYF. The CDR3, as DNA: TGTGCCAGTAGTAGAGCCTCCACAGATACGCAGTATTTT.

This chain joins TRBV11-2 and TRBJ2-5; D is possibly TRBD1 (6 bases). V lost 5 bases, J lost 5 bases, and 12 bases lay in between. Germline V lookup: CDR1 SGHAT, CDR2 FQNNGV. There are 13 residues in the CDR3. The CDR3 DNA reads as TGTGCCAGCAGCCCCGGACAGCGGGAGACCCAGTACTTC. It codes for CASSPGQRETQYF.

The chain joins TRBV5-6 to TRBJ1-2; possibly TRBD1 for D (6 bases). The CDR3 runs 12 residues. CDR1 and CDR2 (germline): SGHDT, YYEEEE. V shed 4 bases and J shed 8 bases, with 12 bases lying between them. CDR3 bases: TGTGCCAGCAGCAGGGGGGGTTTAGGCTACACCTTC. Translating gives CASSRGGLGYTF.

The rearrangement joins TRBV5-6 to TRBJ2-4, with 8 bases matching TRBD1. The V segment lost 4 bases and the J segment 3 bases; nucleotides outside the gene matches: 6. Germline V CDR1 and CDR2: SGHDT, YYEEEE. CDR3 size: 15 residues. This chain's CDR3 is CASSRLQGDKNIQYF. CDR3 sequence (DNA): TGTGCCAGCAGCCGTTTACAGGGGGACAAAAACATTCAGTACTTC.

V and J are TRBV20-1 and TRBJ2-1; D uncertain. The CDR3 consists of 11 residues. Germline V gene lookup returns CDR1 DFQATT and CDR2 SNEGSKA (reference sequence). Deletions cut 6 bases from V and 10 bases from J, with 13 bases between. The CDR3 loop is CSAKSADEQFF. DNA of the CDR3: TGCAGTGCCAAGAGCGCAGACGAGCAGTTCTTC.

The rearrangement joins TRBV11-3 to TRBJ1-1; D is ambiguous. The V and J ends lost 0 bases and 3 bases respectively, with 5 bases between them. CDR1 and CDR2 from the germline V gene are SGHNT and YENEEA. The CDR3 length is 13 residues. The CDR3: CASSLEAYTEAFF. The DNA of the CDR3 is TGTGCCAGCAGCTTAGAAGCCTACACTGAAGCTTTCTTT.

This chain links TRBV6-5 with TRBJ2-1; D call uncertain. This CDR3 has 12 residues. CDR1 and CDR2 from the germline V gene are MNHEY and SVGAGI. V was trimmed by 6 bases and J by 4 bases, leaving 7 bases between them. In nucleotides, the CDR3 is TGTGCCAGCAGCGTAGTGTACAATGAGCAGTTCTTC. Its protein is CASSVVYNEQFF.

This clone has a handful of counts. V and J are TRBV5-1 and TRBJ2-7, with no clear D. V was trimmed by 4 bases and J by 0 bases, leaving 8 bases between them. Germline assignment: CDR1 SGHRS and CDR2 YFSETQ. The CDR3 spans 13 residues. The CDR3 region has the DNA TGCGCCAGCAGCCCTAGGAACTCCTACGAGCAGTACTTC. It yields the protein CASSPRNSYEQYF.

The rearrangement joins TRBV5-1 to TRBJ2-3, with 13 bases identical to TRBD2. Germline trimming cut 2 bases from V and 2 bases from J; bases unmatched to any gene: 2. Germline V gene sequence: CDR1 SGHRS, CDR2 YFSETQ. This CDR3 has 16 residues. The CDR3 nucleotides are TGCGCCAGCAGCTTTGGGACTAGCGGGACCACAGATACGCAGTATTTT. Protein product: CASSFGTSGTTDTQYF.

V usage is TRBV4-2 and J usage is TRBJ2-2; 7 bases are shared with TRBD1. This CDR3 region has 17 residues. The germline V gene encodes CDR1 LGHNA and CDR2 YNFKEQ. V was clipped by 2 bases and J by 0 bases; unmatched bases: 6. Written as DNA, the CDR3 is TGTGCCAGCAGCCAAACCGGGACAGCCGCGAACACCGGGGAGCTGTTTTTT. Translation gives CASSQTGTAANTGELFF.

This CDR3 is CASKHRGRGEKLFF. CDR3 bases: TGTGCCAGCAAGCACAGGGGGCGAGGTGAAAAACTGTTTTTT. This chain links TRBV27 with TRBJ1-4; 9 nucleotides line up with TRBD1. CDR3 length: 14 residues. V was clipped by 7 bases and J by 7 bases; unmatched bases: 7. The V gene's germline CDR1 is MNHEY and CDR2 SMNVEV (reference sequence).

The V call is TRBV28, the J call TRBJ1-2; D is ambiguous. There are 11 residues in the CDR3. Germline assignment: CDR1 MDHEN and CDR2 SYDVKM. With 4 bases removed from V and 4 bases from J, the gap between germline ends came to 4 bases. Written as DNA, the CDR3 is TGTGCCAGCAGTTACACCTATGGCTACACCTTC. Residues: CASSYTYGYTF.

The rearrangement links TRBV15 to TRBJ2-7; 10 bases are shared with TRBD2. The trim removed 0 bases at V and 3 bases at J, leaving 5 bases unmatched. This CDR3 contains 16 residues. The V gene's germline CDR1 is LNHNV and CDR2 YYDKDF (reference sequence). The CDR3 reads CATSRDPSGGLYEQYF. The CDR3 DNA follows: TGTGCCACCAGCAGAGATCCTAGCGGGGGCCTCTACGAGCAGTACTTC.

The J gene is TRBJ1-6, the V gene TRBV7-9; 10 nucleotides align to TRBD1. This CDR3 has 13 residues. The germline V gene encodes CDR1 SEHNR and CDR2 FQNEAQ (reference sequence). Here the CDR3 DNA reads TGTGCGATAGGGACAGGGGATAATTCACCCCTCCACTTT. This gives the protein CAIGTGDNSPLHF.